The 20 T cell receptor beta chains given below trace back to one sample, sequenced in a study of cytomegalovirus exposure and HLA in healthy donors. PCR was performed using 60 Vbeta and 13 Jbeta primers. Profiling relied on immunoSEQ multiplex PCR, and the TCRdb table lists in-frame clones only, not all of them. This sample has over 50,000 clones, with about 80% found just once. The sample taken for sequencing was PBMCs. The receptors originated from a middle-aged man in good health and CMV-seronegative.

The chain is built from TRBV5-5 and TRBJ1-5; D not resolved. CDR3 length: 14 amino acids. Looked up from germline, CDR1 is SGHKS and CDR2 is YYEKEE (reference sequence). Trimming removed 6 bases at V and 1 base at J, with 11 bases between. The DNA for the CDR3 is TGTGCCAGCACCCCGGGGTGGAGCAATCAGCCCCAGCATTTT. The encoded protein is CASTPGWSNQPQHF.

V usage is TRBV6-1 and J usage is TRBJ1-6, with D possibly TRBD1 on 6 matching bases. The CDR3 totals 17 residues. Germline CDR1 is MNHNS and CDR2 is SASEGT. V lost 2 bases, J lost 2 bases, and 13 bases lay in between. The CDR3 loop reads CASSERDTSPYNSPLHF. Written as DNA, the CDR3 is TGTGCCAGCAGTGAAAGGGACACCTCTCCCTATAATTCACCCCTCCACTTT.

This sequence joins TRBV29-1 and TRBJ1-1; the D gene is possibly TRBD1 (6 bases). Germline values: CDR1 SQVTM, CDR2 ANQGSEA. Trimming cost V 3 bases and J 0 bases, with 20 bases left between them. The CDR3 runs 17 residues. CDR3: CSVEIFHGGLLNTEAFF. The CDR3 DNA follows: TGCAGCGTTGAGATATTTCATGGGGGCCTCCTGAACACTGAAGCTTTCTTT.

The CDR3 DNA sequence: TGCGCCAGCCCCTCTCCGGGACAGGAGCACATCGGACAAGAGACCCAGTACTTC. As protein: CASPSPGQEHIGQETQYF. J is TRBJ2-5 and V is TRBV5-1; 8 bases map to TRBD1. The CDR3 consists of 18 residues. The junction had 19 bases not matched to a gene; V was cut back by 7 bases and J by 2 bases. In germline, CDR1 is SGHRS, CDR2 YFSETQ.

The V gene is TRBV18, the J gene TRBJ1-1; D is unresolved. CDR1 is KGHSH and CDR2 is LQKENI in the germline V gene. The ends were cut back, 3 bases at V and 1 base at J, with 18 bases in the middle. The CDR3 loop spans 17 amino acids. The CDR3 spells CASSPSLSISGNTEAFF. The CDR3 DNA reads as TGTGCCAGCTCACCCTCACTGTCCATTTCGGGGAACACTGAAGCTTTCTTT.

The CDR3 region has the DNA TGTGCCAGCAGCTTGGTAGGGCAGGGAGGCTCTGGCTACACCTTC. Residues: CASSLVGQGGSGYTF. The chain uses TRBV5-6 and TRBJ1-2; D is perhaps TRBD1 (5 bases). Germline V CDR1 and CDR2: SGHDT, YYEEEE. Trimming pared 0 bases from V and 7 bases from J, leaving 16 bases between. This CDR3 has 15 residues.

CDR3 DNA sequence: TGTGCCAGCAGTTTGAGACAGGGGGCTATCGGTGAGCAGTTCTTC. Residues: CASSLRQGAIGEQFF. The J gene is TRBJ2-1, the V gene TRBV28; 10 nucleotides align to TRBD1. The CDR3 runs 15 residues. Germline loops: CDR1 MDHEN, CDR2 SYDVKM. Losses at the gene ends were 3 bases for V and 9 bases for J; bases not matched to a gene: 8.

The rearrangement uses TRBV7-9 and TRBJ1-1; possibly TRBD1 for D (5 bases). Germline V gives CDR1 SEHNR, CDR2 FQNEAQ (reference sequence). The CDR3 loop spans 12 amino acids. The V gene lost 11 bases and the J gene lost 2 bases, with 12 bases spanning the gap. CDR3 sequence (DNA): TGTGCCTCCTTCGGGGGTAACACTGAAGCTTTCTTT. It is translated as CASFGGNTEAFF.

The CDR3 sequence: CASSVAGQGSYSNQPQHF. CDR3 in DNA: TGTGCCAGCAGTGTAGCGGGACAGGGTTCTTATAGCAATCAGCCCCAGCATTTT. The V gene is TRBV2, the J gene TRBJ1-5; 9 bases fit TRBD1. The CDR3 sequence is 18 residues long. J lost 0 bases, V lost 4 bases, and 10 bases had no gene match. Germline-derived CDR1 and CDR2 are SNHLY and FYNNEI.

This clone was seen only once. The genes are TRBV19 and TRBJ1-4; TRBD1 matches 8 bases. From germline, CDR1 is LNHDA and CDR2 SQIVND (reference sequence). V dropped 6 bases and J dropped 7; count of bases not matched to a gene: 10. This CDR3 is 15 amino acids long. The DNA for the CDR3 is TGTGCCAGTAGAACGCGACAGGGGTTCGGTGAAAAACTGTTTTTT. It specifies CASRTRQGFGEKLFF.

The gene calls are TRBV29-1 and TRBJ2-1, with a weak D call TRBD2 (6 bases). Germline V gene lookup returns CDR1 SQVTM and CDR2 ANQGSEA. The CDR3 consists of 14 residues. V lost 6 bases to trimming and J lost 9 bases, with 21 bases between them. The CDR3 loop is CSVAHRNVEGEQFF. Here the CDR3 DNA reads TGCAGCGTAGCTCATAGAAATGTGGAGGGTGAGCAGTTCTTC.

This sequence joins TRBV28 and TRBJ2-7; D may be TRBD1 (5 bases). V dropped 1 base and J dropped 7 bases, with 8 bases sitting between them. Germline lookup yields CDR1 MDHEN and CDR2 SYDVKM. The CDR3 has 12 residues. In nucleotides, the CDR3 is TGTGCCAGCAGTTTATCAGGGCGAGAGCAGTACTTC. It codes for CASSLSGREQYF.

This chain links TRBV4-3 with TRBJ2-2, with D tentatively TRBD1 (6 bases). CDR1 is LGHNA and CDR2 is YSLEER in the germline V gene. V dropped 4 bases and J dropped 4 bases, with 13 bases sitting between them. The CDR3 is 15 residues long. In DNA form, the CDR3 reads TGCGCCAGCAGCCCACCAGGGGTTGGCACCGGGGAGCTGTTTTTT. Its translation: CASSPPGVGTGELFF.

The chain uses TRBV5-1 and TRBJ2-2, with a possible D match to TRBD1 (6 bases). V lost 3 bases and J lost 4, with 25 bases in between. The CDR3 sequence is 19 residues long. Germline V CDR1 and CDR2: SGHRS, YFSETQ. The CDR3 nucleotides are TGCGCCAGCAGCTGGGGAAGACAGGTTGAGTTTCCGGGCACCGGGGAGCTGTTTTTT. The encoded protein is CASSWGRQVEFPGTGELFF. The complete variable domain, with remaining parts taken from reference TRBV5-1 and TRBJ2-2, reads KAGVTQTPRYLIKTRGQQVTLSCSPISGHRSVSWYQQTPGQGLQFLFEYFSETQRNKGNFPGRFSGRQFSNSRSEMNVSTLELGDSALYLCASSWGRQVEFPGTGELFFGEGSRLTVL.

The rearrangement links TRBV30 to TRBJ1-3; 9 nucleotides align to TRBD1. The CDR3 contains 16 residues. The trim removed 4 bases at V and 4 bases at J, leaving 11 bases unmatched. The germline gives CDR1 GTSNPN, CDR2 SVGIG (reference sequence). CDR3 in DNA: TGTGCCTGGACCGCCGGGACAGGGTTTTACGGAAACACCATATATTTT. This gives the protein CAWTAGTGFYGNTIYF.

The J gene is TRBJ2-1, the V gene TRBV19, with TRBD2 matching over 14 bases. J gave up 5 bases and V 4 bases, and 4 bases lay outside the gene matches. The germline CDR1 and CDR2 sequences are LNHDA and SQIVND (reference sequence). The CDR3 is 16 amino acids. The CDR3 loop is CASSREGLAGDNEQFF. In DNA form, the CDR3 reads TGTGCCAGTAGTAGAGAGGGACTAGCGGGGGACAATGAGCAGTTCTTC.

The chain carries TRBV19 and TRBJ1-6; TRBD1 might be the D (5 bases). This CDR3 has 12 amino acids. Germline V gives CDR1 LNHDA, CDR2 SQIVND (reference sequence). The V end was cut by 10 bases, the J end by 3 bases, with 7 bases between. The CDR3 DNA follows: TGTGCCACTGGACACTATAATTCACCCCTCCACTTT. Its translation: CATGHYNSPLHF.

This rearrangement joins TRBV9 to TRBJ2-6; D is unclear. In germline, CDR1 is SGDLS, CDR2 YYNGEE. V lost 0 bases and J 2 bases, leaving 12 bases between the germline ends. The CDR3 covers 17 residues. CDR3 coding DNA: TGTGCCAGCAGCGTAGCGGGTAGTCGGGCTGGGGCCAACGTCCTGACTTTC. This sequence encodes CASSVAGSRAGANVLTF.

V gene TRBV11-1 combines with J gene TRBJ2-6; D gene unclear. Germline lookup yields CDR1 SGHAT and CDR2 FQDESV (reference sequence). V was shortened by 1 base and J by 2 bases, with 6 bases between the two germline ends. This CDR3 is built from 15 residues. The CDR3: CASSLGVTGANVLTF. In nucleotides, the CDR3 is TGTGCCAGCAGCTTAGGAGTAACTGGGGCCAACGTCCTGACTTTC.

The J gene is TRBJ2-4, the V gene TRBV6-1, with TRBD2 matching over 9 bases. The CDR3 is 20 residues long. Losses at the gene ends were 2 bases for V and 2 bases for J; bases not matched to a gene: 16. Germline-derived CDR1 and CDR2 are MNHNS and SASEGT. The CDR3 is CASSETLRLAGPISKNIQYF. The CDR3 DNA reads TGTGCCAGCAGTGAAACTTTACGGCTAGCGGGGCCTATCTCCAAAAACATTCAGTACTTC.